A selection of T cell receptor beta chains follows, all from one sample in a study of blood T cell repertoires in COVID-19. Sequencing used immunoSEQ multiplex PCR; TCRdb keeps in-frame clones, though not all of them. The data show a few hundred thousand clones, over 75% seen once. Sequencing input: PBMCs or T cells enriched from blood (not recorded which). The receptor source for this set is a woman in her twenties or thirties who had recovered from COVID-19. Each CDR3 is given with its conserved first and last residue. The order of the fields is J gene, clone size, D gene, V gene, CDR3 protein, CDR3 DNA. The D gene is left open where the match is weak. Expanded clones get a size class; other rows say once, few or many, or leave the size out.

J gene: TRBJ1-1; clone size: -; D gene: -; V gene: TRBV12-3/TRBV12-4; CDR3 protein: CASRGDMNTEAFF; CDR3 DNA: TGTGCCAGCAGAGGCGACATGAACACTGAAGCTTTCTTT
J gene: TRBJ2-7; clone size: -; D gene: -; V gene: TRBV14; CDR3 protein: CASSRTSGAYEQYF; CDR3 DNA: TGTGCCAGCAGCCGAACCAGCGGCGCCTACGAGCAGTACTTC
J gene: TRBJ2-6; clone size: -; D gene: TRBD1; V gene: TRBV5-8; CDR3 protein: CASSLFDRGRVGANVLTF; CDR3 DNA: TGTGCCAGCAGCTTGTTTGACAGGGGGCGCGTTGGGGCCAACGTCCTGACTTTC
J gene: TRBJ2-1; clone size: -; D gene: -; V gene: TRBV9; CDR3 protein: CASSPGPRLSYNEQFF; CDR3 DNA: TGTGCCAGCAGCCCAGGTCCTAGACTATCTTACAATGAGCAGTTCTTC
J gene: TRBJ1-2; clone size: -; D gene: TRBD1; V gene: TRBV10-3; CDR3 protein: CAISGGVGQMPNYGYTF; CDR3 DNA: TGTGCCATCAGTGGAGGGGTGGGACAGATGCCTAACTATGGCTACACCTTC
J gene: TRBJ2-4; clone size: -; D gene: -; V gene: TRBV7-5; CDR3 protein: CARSPRRSAKNIQYF; CDR3 DNA: TGTGCCAGAAGCCCCAGGAGGTCAGCCAAAAACATTCAGTACTTC
J gene: TRBJ2-1; clone size: -; D gene: TRBD1; V gene: TRBV7-3; CDR3 protein: CASSPNRGRNEQFF; CDR3 DNA: TGTGCCAGCAGCCCGAACAGGGGAAGGAATGAGCAGTTCTTC
J gene: TRBJ1-2; clone size: -; D gene: -; V gene: TRBV7-9; CDR3 protein: CASSFLGQTVILYGYTF; CDR3 DNA: TGTGCCAGCAGCTTTTTGGGCCAGACAGTTATCCTCTATGGCTACACCTTC
J gene: TRBJ2-7; clone size: -; D gene: -; V gene: TRBV3-1/TRBV3-2; CDR3 protein: CASSQGGGPQYF; CDR3 DNA: TGTGCCAGCAGCCAAGGTGGGGGCCCGCAGTACTTC
J gene: TRBJ1-2; clone size: -; D gene: -; V gene: TRBV15; CDR3 protein: CATSRGIEADYGYTF; CDR3 DNA: TGTGCCACCAGCAGAGGAATTGAAGCGGACTATGGCTACACCTTC
J gene: TRBJ2-1; clone size: -; D gene: TRBD2; V gene: TRBV28; CDR3 protein: CASAIGGSGSYNEQFF; CDR3 DNA: TGTGCCAGCGCCATAGGCGGTAGCGGGAGCTACAATGAGCAGTTCTTC
J gene: TRBJ2-1; clone size: -; D gene: TRBD2; V gene: TRBV13; CDR3 protein: CASSASGTSGRNEQFF; CDR3 DNA: TGTGCCAGCAGCGCCTCCGGGACTAGCGGGCGAAATGAGCAGTTCTTC
J gene: TRBJ2-7; clone size: -; D gene: -; V gene: TRBV18; CDR3 protein: CASSKYRENEQYF; CDR3 DNA: TGTGCCAGCTCAAAATACAGGGAGAACGAGCAGTACTTC
J gene: TRBJ1-4; clone size: -; D gene: TRBD1; V gene: TRBV10-3; CDR3 protein: CAISNRDRGANEKLFF; CDR3 DNA: TGTGCCATCAGTAACCGGGACAGGGGGGCTAATGAAAAACTGTTTTTT
J gene: TRBJ2-5; clone size: -; D gene: -; V gene: TRBV28; CDR3 protein: CASSSRGGPGETQYF; CDR3 DNA: TGTGCCAGCAGTTCTAGAGGAGGGCCGGGAGAGACCCAGTACTTC
J gene: TRBJ2-1; clone size: once; D gene: TRBD2; V gene: TRBV30; CDR3 protein: CAWGRPMTSGEQFF; CDR3 DNA: TGTGCCTGGGGACGCCCGATGACTAGCGGTGAGCAGTTCTTC
J gene: TRBJ2-1; clone size: -; D gene: TRBD2; V gene: TRBV5-1; CDR3 protein: CASSLEAGAGNNEQFF; CDR3 DNA: TGCGCCAGCAGCTTGGAGGCGGGAGCGGGCAACAATGAGCAGTTCTTC
J gene: TRBJ1-2; clone size: -; D gene: -; V gene: TRBV30; CDR3 protein: CACQEEESNYGYTF; CDR3 DNA: TGTGCCTGCCAAGAAGAGGAATCTAACTATGGCTACACCTTC
J gene: TRBJ1-6; clone size: -; D gene: TRBD1; V gene: TRBV18; CDR3 protein: CASSPGQGRNSPLHF; CDR3 DNA: TGTGCCAGCTCACCAGGACAGGGGAGGAATTCACCCCTCCACTTT
J gene: TRBJ2-7; clone size: -; D gene: TRBD1; V gene: TRBV27; CDR3 protein: CARHYDRGGFVYEQYF; CDR3 DNA: TGTGCCAGACATTATGACAGGGGCGGCTTTGTCTACGAGCAGTACTTC
J gene: TRBJ2-3; clone size: -; D gene: TRBD2; V gene: TRBV7-9; CDR3 protein: CASSRSTSGGAYRTDTQYF; CDR3 DNA: TGTGCCAGCAGCCGGTCCACTAGCGGGGGGGCCTACCGCACAGATACGCAGTATTTT
J gene: TRBJ2-5; clone size: -; D gene: TRBD1; V gene: TRBV6-2/TRBV6-3; CDR3 protein: CASSKGQGRPTQYF; CDR3 DNA: TGTGCCAGCAGTAAGGGACAGGGGCGCCCTACCCAGTACTTC
J gene: TRBJ1-2; clone size: -; D gene: -; V gene: TRBV5-1; CDR3 protein: CASSLSYRVYVGYTF; CDR3 DNA: TGCGCCAGCAGCTTGTCTTATAGAGTCTATGTTGGCTACACCTTC
J gene: TRBJ2-3; clone size: -; D gene: -; V gene: TRBV4-1; CDR3 protein: CASSQVGETDTQYF; CDR3 DNA: TGCGCCAGCAGCCAAGTAGGGGAAACAGATACGCAGTATTTT
J gene: TRBJ2-1; clone size: -; D gene: TRBD2; V gene: TRBV30; CDR3 protein: CAWSTGSLAGTEFF; CDR3 DNA: TGTGCCTGGAGTACCGGATCCCTAGCGGGAACGGAGTTCTTC
J gene: TRBJ1-6; clone size: few; D gene: -; V gene: TRBV3-1/TRBV3-2; CDR3 protein: CASSQRRENSPLHF; CDR3 DNA: TGTGCCAGCAGCCAACGTAGGGAGAATTCACCCCTCCACTTT
J gene: TRBJ2-1; clone size: -; D gene: TRBD2; V gene: TRBV28; CDR3 protein: CASSFLASGRARSYNEQFF; CDR3 DNA: TGTGCCAGCAGTTTTCTGGCTAGCGGGAGGGCTCGCTCCTACAATGAGCAGTTCTTC
J gene: TRBJ1-2; clone size: -; D gene: -; V gene: TRBV7-2; CDR3 protein: CASSQTRDYGYTF; CDR3 DNA: TGTGCCAGCAGTCAAACTAGGGACTATGGCTACACCTTC
J gene: TRBJ2-7; clone size: -; D gene: -; V gene: TRBV7-9; CDR3 protein: CASSLGAQHRNEQYF; CDR3 DNA: TGTGCCAGCAGCTTAGGGGCACAACATCGGAACGAGCAGTACTTC
J gene: TRBJ1-3; clone size: -; D gene: -; V gene: TRBV5-1; CDR3 protein: CASSRQESGNTIYF; CDR3 DNA: TGCGCCAGCAGCCGACAGGAATCTGGAAACACCATATATTTT
J gene: TRBJ2-1; clone size: -; D gene: TRBD2; V gene: TRBV2; CDR3 protein: CATTNEGLGQNEQFF; CDR3 DNA: TGTGCCACCACTAACGAGGGACTAGGACAAAATGAGCAGTTCTTC
J gene: TRBJ1-2; clone size: -; D gene: -; V gene: TRBV6-1; CDR3 protein: CASSESNNIQGYTF; CDR3 DNA: TGTGCCAGCAGTGAATCTAACAACATACAGGGCTACACCTTC
J gene: TRBJ1-5; clone size: -; D gene: TRBD1; V gene: TRBV28; CDR3 protein: CASSLPWTGGRSNQPQHF; CDR3 DNA: TGTGCCAGCAGTTTACCATGGACAGGGGGTCGGAGCAATCAGCCCCAGCATTTT
J gene: TRBJ2-3; clone size: -; D gene: TRBD2; V gene: TRBV27; CDR3 protein: CASSPRARGGIDTQYF; CDR3 DNA: TGTGCCAGCAGTCCAAGGGCGCGGGGGGGCATAGATACGCAGTATTTT
J gene: TRBJ1-2; clone size: -; D gene: -; V gene: TRBV7-9; CDR3 protein: CASSPSGGQGRDYGYTF; CDR3 DNA: TGTGCCAGCAGTCCATCCGGGGGGCAGGGGCGAGACTATGGCTACACCTTC
J gene: TRBJ2-1; clone size: once; D gene: -; V gene: TRBV11-2; CDR3 protein: CASSLGSGLNEQFF; CDR3 DNA: TGTGCCAGCAGCTTGGGTAGCGGACTCAATGAGCAGTTCTTC
J gene: TRBJ2-1; clone size: -; D gene: TRBD1; V gene: TRBV27; CDR3 protein: CASSQRQGETNEQFF; CDR3 DNA: TGTGCCAGCAGTCAGAGACAGGGGGAGACCAATGAGCAGTTCTTC
J gene: TRBJ2-7; clone size: -; D gene: TRBD2; V gene: TRBV11-2; CDR3 protein: CASSWASGIYEQYF; CDR3 DNA: TGTGCCAGCAGCTGGGCTAGCGGAATCTACGAGCAGTACTTC
J gene: TRBJ2-5; clone size: -; D gene: TRBD2; V gene: TRBV3-1/TRBV3-2; CDR3 protein: CASSLVSGGPQETQYF; CDR3 DNA: TGTGCCAGCAGCCTTGTTAGCGGGGGGCCCCAAGAGACCCAGTACTTC
J gene: TRBJ1-5; clone size: -; D gene: TRBD1; V gene: TRBV6-5; CDR3 protein: CASTGGPNQPQHF; CDR3 DNA: TGTGCCAGCACAGGGGGTCCAAATCAGCCCCAGCATTTT
J gene: TRBJ1-2; clone size: -; D gene: -; V gene: TRBV25-1; CDR3 protein: CASSEEQGVYGYTF; CDR3 DNA: TGTGCCAGCAGCGAGGAACAGGGTGTCTATGGCTACACCTTC
J gene: TRBJ1-6; clone size: -; D gene: -; V gene: TRBV7-9; CDR3 protein: CASSFLGGNSPLHF; CDR3 DNA: TGTGCCAGCAGCTTTCTAGGGGGAAATTCACCCCTCCACTTT
J gene: TRBJ1-5; clone size: -; D gene: TRBD1; V gene: TRBV2; CDR3 protein: CASGDRVPINQPQHF; CDR3 DNA: TGTGCCAGCGGAGACAGGGTACCGATCAATCAGCCCCAGCATTTT
J gene: TRBJ2-7; clone size: once; D gene: TRBD1; V gene: TRBV18; CDR3 protein: CASSPSTGGHEQYF; CDR3 DNA: TGTGCCAGCTCACCGAGTACAGGGGGCCACGAGCAGTACTTC
J gene: TRBJ2-5; clone size: -; D gene: TRBD2; V gene: TRBV5-1; CDR3 protein: CASSSLAGAQETQYF; CDR3 DNA: TGCGCCAGCAGCTCGCTAGCGGGCGCTCAAGAGACCCAGTACTTC
J gene: TRBJ2-6; clone size: -; D gene: -; V gene: TRBV3-1/TRBV3-2; CDR3 protein: CASSQDGLPVRDSGANVLTF; CDR3 DNA: TGTGCCAGCAGCCAAGACGGGTTGCCGGTGAGAGACTCTGGGGCCAACGTCCTGACTTTC
J gene: TRBJ2-4; clone size: -; D gene: TRBD2; V gene: TRBV10-1; CDR3 protein: CASSGRAKNIQYF; CDR3 DNA: TGCGCCAGCAGCGGGAGGGCCAAAAACATTCAGTACTTC
J gene: TRBJ1-2; clone size: once; D gene: TRBD1; V gene: TRBV28; CDR3 protein: CASRDTGGVVRGYTF; CDR3 DNA: TGTGCCAGCAGAGATACAGGGGGCGTAGTACGTGGCTACACCTTC
J gene: TRBJ2-7; clone size: -; D gene: -; V gene: TRBV7-9; CDR3 protein: CASSLWEEAYEQYF; CDR3 DNA: TGTGCCAGCAGCTTATGGGAGGAAGCCTACGAGCAGTACTTC
J gene: TRBJ1-2; clone size: -; D gene: -; V gene: TRBV19; CDR3 protein: CASSMATPGSYYGYTF; CDR3 DNA: TGTGCCAGTAGTATGGCCACCCCGGGATCGTACTATGGCTACACCTTC
J gene: TRBJ2-5; clone size: -; D gene: TRBD2; V gene: TRBV28; CDR3 protein: CASTPIQRGQETQYF; CDR3 DNA: TGTGCCAGCACCCCCATCCAGCGGGGCCAAGAGACCCAGTACTTC
J gene: TRBJ1-5; clone size: -; D gene: TRBD1; V gene: TRBV28; CDR3 protein: CASRARGRQGVQPQHF; CDR3 DNA: TGTGCCAGCAGAGCTCGAGGCCGCCAGGGGGTTCAGCCCCAGCATTTT
J gene: TRBJ2-3; clone size: -; D gene: -; V gene: TRBV28; CDR3 protein: CASSMLARAGTDTQYF; CDR3 DNA: TGTGCCAGCAGTATGTTAGCCCGAGCCGGCACAGATACGCAGTATTTT
J gene: TRBJ1-1; clone size: -; D gene: TRBD1; V gene: TRBV12-5; CDR3 protein: CASGTQGGTEAFF; CDR3 DNA: TGTGCTAGTGGTACACAGGGGGGCACTGAAGCTTTCTTT
J gene: TRBJ1-2; clone size: -; D gene: -; V gene: TRBV12-3/TRBV12-4; CDR3 protein: CASSIQSRGYTF; CDR3 DNA: TGTGCCAGCAGTATCCAAAGCCGTGGCTACACCTTC
J gene: TRBJ2-2; clone size: -; D gene: -; V gene: TRBV2; CDR3 protein: CASSPSGTGELFF; CDR3 DNA: TGTGCCAGCAGTCCGTCGGGCACCGGGGAGCTGTTTTTT
J gene: TRBJ2-5; clone size: -; D gene: TRBD2; V gene: TRBV18; CDR3 protein: CASSPGLAGSQETQYF; CDR3 DNA: TGTGCCAGCTCACCAGGACTAGCGGGTAGCCAAGAGACCCAGTACTTC
J gene: TRBJ1-5; clone size: -; D gene: TRBD1; V gene: TRBV7-9; CDR3 protein: CASSLVMQGAYSNQPQHF; CDR3 DNA: TGTGCCAGCAGCTTAGTAATGCAGGGGGCGTATAGCAATCAGCCCCAGCATTTT
J gene: TRBJ2-1; clone size: -; D gene: TRBD2; V gene: TRBV2; CDR3 protein: CASSDPTSGGNEQFF; CDR3 DNA: TGTGCCAGCAGCGACCCGACTAGCGGGGGGAATGAGCAGTTCTTC
J gene: TRBJ2-1; clone size: -; D gene: TRBD1; V gene: TRBV19; CDR3 protein: CASTTTGRREQFF; CDR3 DNA: TGTGCCAGTACCACGACAGGGCGTCGTGAGCAGTTCTTC